The present entry profiles one T cell receptor beta chain with its context. The target antigen is unknown. This record comes from a study of cytomegalovirus exposure and HLA in healthy donors. Points from the study as a whole: A few chains linked to CMV were shown in vitro to be specific for CMV antigens. It has been reported that TCR beta sequences accurately predicted the HLA-A and HLA-B alleles of most subjects. Clonal expansion was found to be greater in HLA-associated TCR beta chains than in equally common others in a later analysis.

Use of 60 Vbeta and 13 Jbeta primers characterized the PCR. The data were produced by immunoSEQ multiplex PCR, yet TCRdb's version contains in-frame clones alone and is incomplete. In the table there are about 78,000 clones, 72% of which are singletons. This sequence was found in a middle-aged woman in good health and CMV-seropositive. Sequencing was carried out using PBMCs.

The CDR3 reads CASSQEETARYPGGNTIYF. For the CDR3, the DNA is TGTGCCAGCAGCCAAGAGGAGACAGCCAGATATCCAGGTGGAAACACCATATATTTT. V usage is TRBV14 and J usage is TRBJ1-3; TRBD1 might be the D (5 bases). The CDR3 is made up of 19 amino acids. Per germline, CDR1 SGHDN and CDR2 FVKESK. Between the trimmed V and J ends, which lost 0 bases and 3 bases, there was a span of 21 bases. Using reference TRBV14 and TRBJ1-3 for the parts outside the CDR3, the full variable domain is EAGVTQFPSHSVIEKGQTVTLRCDPISGHDNLYWYRRVMGKEIKFLLHFVKESKQDESGMPNNRFLAERTGGTYSTLKVQPAELEDSGVYFCASSQEETARYPGGNTIYFGEGSWLTVV.